This TCR beta chain was captured by sequencing in a study of T cells in Graves' hyperthyroidism and ophthalmopathy. Points from the study as a whole: Most thyroid clonotypes that were expanded above 0.001 also turned up in blood. In the analysis, a 13 V-J model separated ophthalmopathy from stable hyperthyroidism.

On this clonotype: The antigen is undetermined.

For Graves' hyperthyroidism to be stable, ophthalmopathy could not progress within 18 months. Amplification yielded TCR beta CDR3 regions, with RNA transcripts as the source. Primed by the HTBI set, a first-round RT-PCR was run on the TCR CDR3. TCRdb analysed the multiplex PCR reads with MiXCR anew, one entry per CDR3 protein. The sample shows some 560,000 distinct CDR3 sequences, less than 20% of them seen only once. The trim removed 7 bases at V and 1 base at J, leaving 8 bases unmatched. The germline V gene encodes CDR1 DFQATT and CDR2 SNEGSKA (reference sequence). The CDR3 sequence is 14 residues long.

Material: blood. This TCR was sampled from a woman aged 25 to 39 with Graves' hyperthyroidism. This rearrangement joins TRBV20-1 to TRBJ2-5; 8 bases are a match to TRBD2. As DNA, the CDR3 is TGCAGTGTCGCGACTAGCGCGGTCCAAGAGACCCAGTACTTC. This translates into CSVATSAVQETQYF.